This T cell receptor (beta chain) was captured by sequencing in a study of identifying expanded T cells in peripheral blood. Germline V gives CDR1 SGHVS, CDR2 FNYEAQ. The V gene lost 1 base and the J gene lost 7 bases, with 17 bases spanning the gap. The CDR3 spans 16 residues. Method: immunoSEQ multiplex PCR; TCRdb's copy keeps in-frame clones and lacks some. The repertoire consists of 90,000 to 110,000 clones, with around 89% occurring once and the leading ten covering 6.5% to 9%. The chain combines TRBV7-6 with TRBJ1-5, with D tentatively TRBD1 (5 bases). This sequence originates from a person aged 18-70 years in good health. The sequenced material came from blood. In nucleotides, the CDR3 is TGTGCCAGCAGCTTAGACGCAGGGAACCGGAGGCAGCCCCAGCATTTT. It encodes CASSLDAGNRRQPQHF.